One and the same sample provided the 23 T cell receptor beta chains below, sequenced in a study of cytomegalovirus exposure and HLA in healthy donors. This PCR relied on a set of 60 Vbeta primers and 13 Jbeta primers. Data came from immunoSEQ multiplex PCR; TCRdb stores just in-frame clones and leaves some out. Among approximately 120,000 clones listed, 70% to 80% were seen once. Sequencing used PBMCs. The receptors were gathered from a woman in her thirties or forties in good health and CMV-seropositive.

V gene TRBV18 combines with J gene TRBJ1-1; no definite D call. V dropped 8 bases and J dropped 3 bases, with 13 bases sitting between them. CDR1 KGHSH and CDR2 LQKENI come from the germline V gene. The CDR3 spans 13 residues. CDR3 sequence: CASRQSEDTEAFF. For the CDR3, the DNA is TGTGCCAGCCGGCAGTCGGAGGACACTGAAGCTTTCTTT.

This clone was seen once. The chain links TRBV5-1 to TRBJ1-3; TRBD1 matches at 7 bases. J lost 0 bases, V lost 0 bases, and 15 bases had no gene match. CDR3 length: 20 residues. CDR1 and CDR2 (germline): SGHRS, YFSETQ. CDR3 in DNA: TGCGCCAGCAGCTTGGGGTGGAGCCCTAGGGACAGACACTCTGGAAACACCATATATTTT. Translating gives CASSLGWSPRDRHSGNTIYF.

The CDR3 loop reads CASSQDLTLTAGNTIYF. The CDR3 DNA sequence: TGTGCCAGCAGCCAAGATCTAACTCTAACAGCTGGAAACACCATATATTTT. V gene TRBV4-2 combines with J gene TRBJ1-3, with no clear D. The CDR3 spans 17 residues. The V and J ends lost 0 bases and 2 bases respectively, with 14 bases between them. Germline V lookup: CDR1 LGHNA, CDR2 YNFKEQ.

This clone was recorded a few times. Distinct nucleotide sequences in the sample also encode this CDR3. The chain recombines TRBV5-1 with TRBJ2-2; D might be TRBD2 (5 bases). The germline V gene encodes CDR1 SGHRS and CDR2 YFSETQ. V was trimmed by 4 bases and J by 7 bases, leaving 8 bases between them. The CDR3 runs to 12 residues. Here the CDR3 reads CASSPGIGELFF. CDR3 nucleotide sequence: TGCGCCAGCAGCCCGGGAATCGGGGAGCTGTTTTTT.

The chain couples TRBV7-3 to TRBJ1-1; D may be TRBD1 (6 bases). V lost 1 base to trimming and J lost 3 bases, with 15 bases between them. The CDR3 is 16 amino acids. Germline V gene lookup returns CDR1 SGHTA and CDR2 FQGTGA. Written as DNA, the CDR3 is TGTGCCAGCAGCTTAAACGGGGGGCGGGCGTACACTGAAGCTTTCTTT. Encoded protein: CASSLNGGRAYTEAFF.

The chain uses TRBV7-9 and TRBJ2-5; D uncertain. V shed 7 bases and J shed 4 bases, with 16 bases lying between them. The CDR3 covers 14 residues. Germline lookup yields CDR1 SEHNR and CDR2 FQNEAQ (reference sequence). CDR3 in amino acids: CASNLPTGLETQYF. CDR3 bases: TGTGCCAGCAATCTACCTACCGGGTTAGAGACCCAGTACTTC.

This chain uses TRBV5-1 with TRBJ1-1; TRBD1 is a possible D gene (5 bases). This CDR3 contains 13 residues. Between the trimmed V and J ends, which lost 5 bases and 1 base, there was a span of 9 bases. Germline V gene sequence: CDR1 SGHRS, CDR2 YFSETQ. The CDR3 DNA follows: TGCGCCAGCAGACTGGGGGGGAACACTGAAGCTTTCTTT. Its protein is CASRLGGNTEAFF.

V and J are TRBV7-6 and TRBJ2-7; a weak D match, TRBD1 (5 bases). In germline, CDR1 is SGHVS, CDR2 FNYEAQ. The CDR3 covers 13 residues. Trimming left V 1 base short and J 5 bases short, with 9 bases between. In DNA, the CDR3 is TGTGCCAGCAGCTTAGGTCTCAGGGACGAGCAGTACTTC. Its translation is CASSLGLRDEQYF.

There are a few counts of this clone. The chain employs TRBV2 and TRBJ1-5; 10 nucleotides agree with TRBD1. The junction had 7 bases not matched to a gene; V was cut back by 4 bases and J by 7 bases. CDR1 and CDR2 from the germline V gene are SNHLY and FYNNEI. The CDR3 totals 15 residues. In DNA form, the CDR3 reads TGTGCCAGCAGTGTGGAGACAGGGGGCGAACAGCCCCAGCATTTT. Encoded protein: CASSVETGGEQPQHF.

The chain joins TRBV5-1 to TRBJ2-2; TRBD1 matches at 10 bases. CDR3 size: 15 residues. Germline-derived CDR1 and CDR2 are SGHRS and YFSETQ. V lost 3 bases, J lost 4 bases, and 3 bases stayed unmatched. The CDR3 sequence: CASSSGQGVTGELFF. The CDR3 DNA reads as TGCGCCAGCAGCTCAGGACAGGGGGTCACCGGGGAGCTGTTTTTT.

This chain uses TRBV4-1 with TRBJ2-2; 10 bases are shared with TRBD2. This CDR3 spans 20 amino acids. V gave up 6 bases and J gave up 0 bases; unmatched junction bases: 16. Germline lookup yields CDR1 MGHRA and CDR2 YSYEKL. CDR3 sequence reads: CASRHLGLAGALSNTGELFF. The CDR3, as DNA: TGCGCCAGCAGGCATCTCGGGCTAGCGGGGGCCCTATCGAACACCGGGGAGCTGTTTTTT.

This chain connects TRBV27 to TRBJ1-2, with 8 bases identical to TRBD1. This CDR3 is built from 15 residues. After removal of 2 bases from V and 4 bases from J, the junction contained 6 bases not matched to a gene. CDR1 and CDR2 (germline): MNHEY, SMNVEV (reference sequence). CDR3 protein: CASSLQGAPTYGYTF. CDR3 nucleotide sequence: TGTGCCAGCAGTTTACAGGGGGCGCCCACCTATGGCTACACCTTC.

The CDR3 here is CSVEIYGGSGYGYTF. The CDR3, as DNA: TGCAGCGTTGAAATCTACGGGGGATCAGGCTATGGCTACACCTTC. The chain uses TRBV29-1 and TRBJ1-2, with D maybe TRBD1 (5 bases). The V and J ends lost 2 bases and 4 bases respectively, with 17 bases between them. CDR1 and CDR2 from the germline V gene are SQVTM and ANQGSEA. This CDR3 contains 15 residues.

The chain uses TRBV30 and TRBJ1-2; D uncertain. V was trimmed by 3 bases and J by 8 bases, leaving 16 bases between them. Per the germline V gene, CDR1 is GTSNPN and CDR2 is SVGIG (reference sequence). CDR3 length: 13 amino acids. The DNA for the CDR3 is TGTGCCTGGAGCCTCCAGTTAATTAAGGGCTACACCTTC. As protein: CAWSLQLIKGYTF.

J is TRBJ1-1 and V is TRBV6-1; 9 positions agree with TRBD1. After removal of 7 bases from V and 5 bases from J, the junction contained 8 bases not matched to a gene. Germline V gene sequence: CDR1 MNHNS, CDR2 SASEGT. This CDR3 has 14 amino acids. CDR3 bases: TGTGCCAGCATCGCCGGGACAGGGTATACTGAAGCTTTCTTT. Its translation is CASIAGTGYTEAFF.

Points on this clone: An end of the junction differs from the germline gene, which may be a read error. The chain joins TRBV7-9 to TRBJ2-7, with D perhaps matching TRBD1 (6 bases). This CDR3 is built from 12 residues. The germline V gene encodes CDR1 SEHNR and CDR2 FQNEAQ (reference sequence). The CDR3 sequence is CSSSLSGDEQYF. CDR3 coding DNA: TGTTCCAGCAGCTTGTCAGGGGACGAGCAGTACTTC.

The chain carries TRBV19 and TRBJ2-1; 12 positions agree with TRBD2. V shed 9 bases, J shed 9 bases, and the junction held 9 bases outside the gene matches. The CDR3 sequence is 14 residues long. Germline CDR1 reads LNHDA; CDR2 reads SQIVND (reference sequence). In DNA, the CDR3 is TGTGCCAGCAATGGACTAGCGGGGCAGGGTGAGCAGTTCTTC. It specifies CASNGLAGQGEQFF.

The chain recombines TRBV5-1 with TRBJ2-5, with D possibly matching TRBD2 (6 bases). The J call is in doubt because the DNA end fits TRBJ2-7 better. This CDR3 has 15 residues. The V gene's germline CDR1 is SGHRS and CDR2 YFSETQ. CDR3 sequence: CASSLGPGRNREQYF. The CDR3 nucleotides read TGCGCCAGCAGCTTGGGGCCAGGGAGGAATCGCGAGCAGTACTTC.

The V gene is TRBV30, the J gene TRBJ2-5; D is uncertain. This CDR3 comprises 12 residues. The germline V gene has CDR1 GTSNPN and CDR2 SVGIG (reference sequence). V lost 1 base and J lost 6, with 9 bases in between. CDR3 in DNA: TGTGCCTGGAGTGGCCTACCGAAGACCCAGTACTTC. It encodes CAWSGLPKTQYF. The full variable domain, rest sourced from reference TRBV30 and TRBJ2-5, is SQTIHQWPATLVQPVGSPLSLECTVEGTSNPNLYWYRQAAGRGLQLLFYSVGIGQISSEVPQNLSASRPQDRQFILSSKKLLLSDSGFYLCAWSGLPKTQYFGPGTRLLVL.

The chain couples TRBV5-1 to TRBJ2-2; 11 positions agree with TRBD2. Trimming at V came to 6 bases and at J to 5 bases, leaving 3 bases not matched to a gene. The CDR3 is 14 amino acids. The germline V gene encodes CDR1 SGHRS and CDR2 YFSETQ. For the CDR3, the DNA is TGCGCCAGCACCGGGACTAGCGGTACCGGGGAGCTGTTTTTT. Translation: CASTGTSGTGELFF.

The genes are TRBV7-2 and TRBJ2-1, with 8 bases matching TRBD2. Trimming removed 4 bases from V and 3 bases from J; junction bases left unmatched: 8. The CDR3 runs to 16 residues. CDR1 and CDR2 (germline): SGHTA, FQGNSA. Here the CDR3 DNA reads TGTGCCAGCAGCTCCGTTCGGGGGGGTCGCTACAATGAGCAGTTCTTC. This translates into CASSSVRGGRYNEQFF.

This clone was seen just once. The CDR3 here is CASSRDRMGEQYF. The CDR3, as DNA: TGTGCCAGCAGTCGGGACAGGATGGGAGAGCAGTACTTC. The rearrangement joins TRBV2 to TRBJ2-7, with 8 bases identical to TRBD1. Germline V gene lookup returns CDR1 SNHLY and CDR2 FYNNEI. The CDR3 has 13 residues. The junction had 7 bases not matched to a gene; V was cut back by 5 bases and J by 7 bases.

V is TRBV15 and J is TRBJ2-1; D unclear. Trimming cost V 1 base and J 5 bases, with 6 bases left between them. The germline gives CDR1 LNHNV, CDR2 YYDKDF (reference sequence). The CDR3 is 13 amino acids. The CDR3 protein is CATSRGVNNEQFF. For the CDR3, the DNA is TGTGCCACCAGCAGAGGAGTAAACAATGAGCAGTTCTTC.